These T cell receptor beta chains were read from a single sample in a study of PD-L1 blockade in urothelial cancer. The assay was immunoSEQ multiplex PCR, and TCRdb's table has in-frame clones only and misses some. The sample has fewer than 50,000 clones; 75% to 85% are singletons. The source material was PBMCs, sampled around atezolizumab (anti-PD-L1) treatment. These receptors were collected from a man in his 70s with urothelial cancer. Each CDR3 is given with its conserved first and last residue. D genes are given only for firm matches. Size values are once, few and many counts, or a class for expanded clones, and some rows have none.

clone_size: -
cdr3_length: 12
v_call: TRBV28
d_call: -
j_call: TRBJ1-5
cdr3_nt: TGTGCCAGCCATCCTAGCAATCAGCCCCAGCATTTT
cdr3_aa: CASHPSNQPQHF

clone_size: -
cdr3_length: 13
v_call: TRBV28
d_call: -
j_call: TRBJ1-5
cdr3_nt: TGTGCCAGCAGCTACCCTAGCAATCAGCCCCAGCATTTT
cdr3_aa: CASSYPSNQPQHF

clone_size: -
cdr3_length: 17
v_call: TRBV9
d_call: TRBD1
j_call: TRBJ2-3
cdr3_nt: TGTGCCAGCAGCGTAACCCCACCGGGACAGGGAGCAGATACGCAGTATTTT
cdr3_aa: CASSVTPPGQGADTQYF

clone_size: few
cdr3_length: 17
v_call: TRBV28
d_call: TRBD2
j_call: TRBJ2-3
cdr3_nt: TGTGCCAGCAGTTTTTTCTATCGGCGGGAGCAAAGAGATACGCAGTATTTT
cdr3_aa: CASSFFYRREQRDTQYF

clone_size: -
cdr3_length: 13
v_call: TRBV19
d_call: -
j_call: TRBJ2-5
cdr3_nt: TGTGCCAGTAGTACGACAGTCCAAGAGACCCAGTACTTC
cdr3_aa: CASSTTVQETQYF

clone_size: -
cdr3_length: 13
v_call: TRBV5-6
d_call: TRBD1
j_call: TRBJ2-7
cdr3_nt: TGCGCCAGCAGCTTAGACAGGGGCAACGAGCAGTACTTC
cdr3_aa: CASSLDRGNEQYF

clone_size: -
cdr3_length: 13
v_call: TRBV19
d_call: TRBD2
j_call: TRBJ2-7
cdr3_nt: TGTGCCACGCGGGAGGCCGCGACCTACGAGCAGTACTTC
cdr3_aa: CATREAATYEQYF

clone_size: few
cdr3_length: 15
v_call: TRBV7-9
d_call: TRBD1
j_call: TRBJ2-2
cdr3_nt: TGTGCCAGCAGCGCAGTGGACAGGGGCACCGGGGAGCTGTTTTTT
cdr3_aa: CASSAVDRGTGELFF

clone_size: -
cdr3_length: 15
v_call: TRBV6-5
d_call: -
j_call: TRBJ2-7
cdr3_nt: TGTGCCAGCAGTTACAGGAGGGGTGGGTCCTACGAGCAGTACTTC
cdr3_aa: CASSYRRGGSYEQYF

clone_size: -
cdr3_length: 18
v_call: TRBV18
d_call: TRBD1
j_call: TRBJ1-1
cdr3_nt: TGTGCCAGCTCACCCGACAGGGTCCGAACTGACTTAAACACTGAAGCTTTCTTT
cdr3_aa: CASSPDRVRTDLNTEAFF

clone_size: -
cdr3_length: 15
v_call: TRBV5-1
d_call: -
j_call: TRBJ2-4
cdr3_nt: TGCGCCAGCAGCTTGGAAGGGGGTGAGGGAAACATTCAGTACTTC
cdr3_aa: CASSLEGGEGNIQYF

clone_size: -
cdr3_length: 16
v_call: TRBV28
d_call: -
j_call: TRBJ1-1
cdr3_nt: TGTGCCAGCAGTTTAGCCGCAGGGATCTTCAACACTGAAGCTTTCTTT
cdr3_aa: CASSLAAGIFNTEAFF

clone_size: few
cdr3_length: 14
v_call: TRBV5-1
d_call: TRBD2
j_call: TRBJ2-5
cdr3_nt: TGCGCCAGCAGCGCTACGACTAGCGCTTGGGCCCAGTACTTC
cdr3_aa: CASSATTSAWAQYF

clone_size: -
cdr3_length: 15
v_call: TRBV5-1
d_call: TRBD1
j_call: TRBJ1-3
cdr3_nt: TGCGCCAGCAGCTATACGACAGGGTTAGGAAACACCATATATTTT
cdr3_aa: CASSYTTGLGNTIYF

clone_size: -
cdr3_length: 11
v_call: TRBV6-5
d_call: -
j_call: TRBJ1-2
cdr3_nt: TGTGCCAGCAGCCCCAGGGATGGCTACACCTTC
cdr3_aa: CASSPRDGYTF

clone_size: -
cdr3_length: 13
v_call: TRBV18
d_call: -
j_call: TRBJ1-1
cdr3_nt: TGTGCCAGCTCACCGGGACAGAACACTGAAGCTTTCTTT
cdr3_aa: CASSPGQNTEAFF

clone_size: -
cdr3_length: 16
v_call: TRBV7-6
d_call: TRBD1
j_call: TRBJ1-1
cdr3_nt: TGTGCCAGCGCCCCTCTCACAGGACAGGATAACACTGAAGCTTTCTTT
cdr3_aa: CASAPLTGQDNTEAFF

clone_size: -
cdr3_length: 16
v_call: TRBV28
d_call: -
j_call: TRBJ2-7
cdr3_nt: TGTGCCAGCAGTGAGACCGCCGACAGCTTCTCCTACGAGCAGTACTTC
cdr3_aa: CASSETADSFSYEQYF

clone_size: -
cdr3_length: 13
v_call: TRBV28
d_call: -
j_call: TRBJ1-1
cdr3_nt: TGTGCCAGCAGTCAACAGAGGAACACTGAAGCTTTCTTT
cdr3_aa: CASSQQRNTEAFF

clone_size: -
cdr3_length: 15
v_call: TRBV5-5
d_call: TRBD2
j_call: TRBJ2-1
cdr3_nt: TGTGCCAGCAGCTTCACTAGCGCCTCCTACAATGAGCAGTTCTTC
cdr3_aa: CASSFTSASYNEQFF

clone_size: -
cdr3_length: 14
v_call: TRBV18
d_call: TRBD1
j_call: TRBJ2-5
cdr3_nt: TGTGCCAGCTCACCCGGGACAGATAAAGAGACCCAGTACTTC
cdr3_aa: CASSPGTDKETQYF

clone_size: -
cdr3_length: 13
v_call: TRBV4-2
d_call: -
j_call: TRBJ2-1
cdr3_nt: TGTGCCAGCAGCCAAACCCGGAGTGGTGAGCAGTTCTTC
cdr3_aa: CASSQTRSGEQFF

clone_size: -
cdr3_length: 14
v_call: TRBV29-1
d_call: -
j_call: TRBJ2-7
cdr3_nt: TGCAGCGTTCGGGGCGAGCAGGGGACCTACGAGCAGTACTTC
cdr3_aa: CSVRGEQGTYEQYF

clone_size: few
cdr3_length: 15
v_call: TRBV6-5
d_call: -
j_call: TRBJ2-5
cdr3_nt: TGTGCCAGCAGCCCCTTTCATCCAGGGATGGAGACCCAGTACTTC
cdr3_aa: CASSPFHPGMETQYF

clone_size: few
cdr3_length: 14
v_call: TRBV19
d_call: TRBD1
j_call: TRBJ2-4
cdr3_nt: TGTGCCAGTAGTATAGGGGACAGTCAAAACATTCAGTACTTC
cdr3_aa: CASSIGDSQNIQYF

clone_size: -
cdr3_length: 15
v_call: TRBV28
d_call: TRBD1
j_call: TRBJ2-3
cdr3_nt: TGTGCCAGCCCCCGCGACAGGGACCGCACAGATACGCAGTATTTT
cdr3_aa: CASPRDRDRTDTQYF

clone_size: few
cdr3_length: 15
v_call: TRBV7-2
d_call: TRBD1
j_call: TRBJ1-2
cdr3_nt: TGTGCCAGCAGCTTAACAGGGGGCGGGTGGGATGGCTACACCTTC
cdr3_aa: CASSLTGGGWDGYTF

clone_size: -
cdr3_length: 14
v_call: TRBV5-4
d_call: -
j_call: TRBJ2-7
cdr3_nt: TGTGCCAGCAGCTCTGGACAGAGCTCCTACGAGCAGTACTTC
cdr3_aa: CASSSGQSSYEQYF

clone_size: few
cdr3_length: 10
v_call: TRBV7-9
d_call: -
j_call: TRBJ1-2
cdr3_nt: TGTGCCAGCAGCCCTTATGGCTACACCTTC
cdr3_aa: CASSPYGYTF

clone_size: once
cdr3_length: 14
v_call: TRBV7-2
d_call: -
j_call: TRBJ2-4
cdr3_nt: TGTGCCAGCAGCCCTGCAGTTGGAGGAGGCATTCAGTACTTC
cdr3_aa: CASSPAVGGGIQYF

clone_size: -
cdr3_length: 13
v_call: TRBV28
d_call: -
j_call: TRBJ1-1
cdr3_nt: TGTGCCAGCAGTCCCGACACGAACACTGAAGCTTTCTTT
cdr3_aa: CASSPDTNTEAFF

clone_size: -
cdr3_length: 14
v_call: TRBV28
d_call: TRBD1
j_call: TRBJ2-7
cdr3_nt: TGTGCCAGCGCCGCAGGGGGCGCATCCTACGAGCAGTACTTC
cdr3_aa: CASAAGGASYEQYF

clone_size: -
cdr3_length: 15
v_call: TRBV12-5
d_call: -
j_call: TRBJ1-2
cdr3_nt: TGTGCTAGTGGTTCCCCGGCGGGGGGCGCGACTGGCTACACCTTC
cdr3_aa: CASGSPAGGATGYTF

clone_size: few
cdr3_length: 16
v_call: TRBV4-1
d_call: TRBD2
j_call: TRBJ2-7
cdr3_nt: TGCGCCAGCAGCCAAGGGGGGGGAGCGACGGCCAACGAGCAGTACTTC
cdr3_aa: CASSQGGGATANEQYF

clone_size: -
cdr3_length: 16
v_call: TRBV19
d_call: TRBD1
j_call: TRBJ1-4
cdr3_nt: TGTGCCAGTAGTATGCGGGCGACAGGGCTTACTGAAAAACTGTTTTTT
cdr3_aa: CASSMRATGLTEKLFF

clone_size: few
cdr3_length: 13
v_call: TRBV2
d_call: -
j_call: TRBJ1-2
cdr3_nt: TGTGCCAGCAGTGACAGGGTGGAAGAGGGCTACACCTTC
cdr3_aa: CASSDRVEEGYTF

clone_size: -
cdr3_length: 13
v_call: TRBV6-1
d_call: -
j_call: TRBJ2-1
cdr3_nt: TGTGCCAGCAGTGAAGGGACTGTTAATGAGCAGTTCTTC
cdr3_aa: CASSEGTVNEQFF

clone_size: -
cdr3_length: 16
v_call: TRBV5-1
d_call: -
j_call: TRBJ2-5
cdr3_nt: TGCGCCAGCAGCTTGGAGGGCAGGACATACGACGAGACCCAGTACTTC
cdr3_aa: CASSLEGRTYDETQYF

clone_size: -
cdr3_length: 17
v_call: TRBV18
d_call: TRBD2
j_call: TRBJ2-5
cdr3_nt: TGTGCCAGCTCACCACAACTGACTAGCGGTTTTAAAGAGACCCAGTACTTC
cdr3_aa: CASSPQLTSGFKETQYF

clone_size: few
cdr3_length: 15
v_call: TRBV19
d_call: TRBD1
j_call: TRBJ2-1
cdr3_nt: TGTGCCAGTAGTAGCCCACAGGGGTTACAATATGAGCAGTTCTTC
cdr3_aa: CASSSPQGLQYEQFF

clone_size: -
cdr3_length: 14
v_call: TRBV27
d_call: TRBD2
j_call: TRBJ2-3
cdr3_nt: TGTGCCAGCAGACTAGCGGGAGGGCCAAATACGCAGTATTTT
cdr3_aa: CASRLAGGPNTQYF

clone_size: -
cdr3_length: 15
v_call: TRBV7-9
d_call: TRBD2
j_call: TRBJ2-2
cdr3_nt: TGTGCCAGCAGCTTACTAGCGGGAGGCACCGGGGAGCTGTTTTTT
cdr3_aa: CASSLLAGGTGELFF

clone_size: -
cdr3_length: 14
v_call: TRBV7-9
d_call: -
j_call: TRBJ2-7
cdr3_nt: TGTGCCATCGACAAAGGCCAGGGGTCCTACGAGCAGTACTTC
cdr3_aa: CAIDKGQGSYEQYF

clone_size: -
cdr3_length: 14
v_call: TRBV28
d_call: -
j_call: TRBJ1-4
cdr3_nt: TGTGCCAGCAGTTTATCGGTGTCGGGAGAAAAACTGTTTTTT
cdr3_aa: CASSLSVSGEKLFF

clone_size: -
cdr3_length: 16
v_call: TRBV5-4
d_call: TRBD1
j_call: TRBJ1-2
cdr3_nt: TGTGCCAGCAGCTCGGGACAGGGCGGGAATAACTATGGCTACACCTTC
cdr3_aa: CASSSGQGGNNYGYTF

clone_size: -
cdr3_length: 14
v_call: TRBV28
d_call: -
j_call: TRBJ1-3
cdr3_nt: TGTGCCAGCACTTTCAAGGGGGCTGGAAACACCATATATTTT
cdr3_aa: CASTFKGAGNTIYF

clone_size: -
cdr3_length: 14
v_call: TRBV29-1
d_call: -
j_call: TRBJ2-5
cdr3_nt: TGCAGCGTTGTGGGTGATGGAGTGAAGGAGACCCAGTACTTC
cdr3_aa: CSVVGDGVKETQYF

clone_size: -
cdr3_length: 14
v_call: TRBV7-8
d_call: TRBD1
j_call: TRBJ2-7
cdr3_nt: TGTGCCAGCAGCCGGACAGGGAATGCCTACGAGCAGTACTTC
cdr3_aa: CASSRTGNAYEQYF

clone_size: -
cdr3_length: 12
v_call: TRBV29-1
d_call: -
j_call: TRBJ1-2
cdr3_nt: TGCAGCGTTGAGAGTGAGATCTATGGCTACACCTTC
cdr3_aa: CSVESEIYGYTF

clone_size: -
cdr3_length: 14
v_call: TRBV18
d_call: TRBD1
j_call: TRBJ2-7
cdr3_nt: TGTGCCAGCTCACCCGACAGGGGGCGGTACGAGCAGTACTTC
cdr3_aa: CASSPDRGRYEQYF

clone_size: -
cdr3_length: 13
v_call: TRBV29-1
d_call: TRBD1
j_call: TRBJ1-2
cdr3_nt: TGCAGCGTTGGGGACAGGGTGCTGGAAGGCTACACCTTC
cdr3_aa: CSVGDRVLEGYTF

clone_size: once
cdr3_length: 16
v_call: TRBV27
d_call: -
j_call: TRBJ1-3
cdr3_nt: TGTGCCAGCAGTTTAGACAGGTTCAGCTCTGGAAACACCATATATTTT
cdr3_aa: CASSLDRFSSGNTIYF